The following is a T cell receptor beta chain sequence with its context. Its target is unknown. A much larger clone differs by one base, so this may be a read error. This sample is part of a study of post-analysis software for immune sequencing data. Background on the study: Some patients lacked subtype; others had relapsing-remitting, secondary progressive or progressive-relapsing disease.

This CDR3 spans 16 amino acids. Trimming at V came to 3 bases and at J to 2 bases, leaving 9 bases not matched to a gene. The V gene's germline CDR1 is LGHNA and CDR2 YSLEER. Broader study findings: Same-batch preparations were strongly co-clustered by F measure. Compared against controls, patients with multiple sclerosis displayed significantly lower normalized Chao1 diversity. Roughly 5 TRBV segments, TRBV5-6, TRBV5-1 and TRBV20-1 among them, were found more frequent in patients than controls.

Unique molecular identifiers were built into the TCR beta cDNA libraries. The source material, 1 to 10 million T cells, gave rise to 400,000 to 600,000 cDNA molecules. TCRdb reprocessed the PCR reads via MiXCR and lists one record per CDR3 protein. This table has about 800,000 distinct CDR3 sequences, about 32% appearing once. The J gene is TRBJ2-7, the V gene TRBV4-3; 8 bases line up with TRBD2. The sequence came from a girl between 10 and 17 years old with multiple sclerosis. What was sequenced was blood. In DNA, the CDR3 is TGCGCCAGCAGCCATGAGTGGGCGGGGGGAGCCTACGAGCAGTACTTC. This encodes CASSHEWAGGAYEQYF.